Listed below are T cell receptor beta chains from one sample, sequenced in a study of T-cell memory formation after mild COVID-19. TCRdb redid the calling of the 5' RACE reads with MiXCR, one entry per CDR3 protein. The data show approximately 400,000 distinct CDR3 sequences, 20% to 25% seen once. The material sequenced was PBMCs or a T cell subset sorted from them (not recorded which). These receptors all stem from an adult woman who had mild COVID-19 (a few samples of this study predate the infection). Cell type and time point are not known. The CDR3 runs from the conserved cysteine through the conserved F or W. D genes are given only for firm matches. Rows give clone size only sometimes, using once, few, many, or a class for an expanded clone.

>-|few|TRBJ1-1|TRBV29-1
CSVGLGGRYTEAFF
TGCAGCGTCGGTTTGGGGGGACGGTACACTGAAGCTTTCTTT
>-|few|TRBJ1-5|TRBV7-6
CASSLAGGPNQPQHF
TGTGCCAGCAGCTTAGCTGGGGGTCCTAATCAGCCCCAGCATTTT
>-|few|TRBJ1-3|TRBV20-1
CSARPAGLSSGNTIYF
TGCAGTGCTAGACCCGCGGGACTAAGCTCTGGAAACACCATATATTTT
>TRBD2|few|TRBJ2-1|TRBV6-2/TRBV6-3
CASKASGSRYEQFF
TGTGCCAGCAAAGCGAGCGGGAGTAGGTATGAGCAGTTCTTC
>-|few|TRBJ1-1|TRBV24-1
CATSEPLGSNTEAFF
TGTGCCACCAGTGAACCCCTAGGCAGTAACACTGAAGCTTTCTTT
>TRBD2|-|TRBJ2-7|TRBV20-1
CSATGGATYEQYF
TGCAGTGCTACCGGGGGGGCTACCTACGAGCAGTACTTC
>TRBD2|-|TRBJ2-7|TRBV14
CASSQALADTYEQYF
TGTGCCAGCAGCCAAGCCCTAGCGGATACCTACGAGCAGTACTTC
>TRBD1|-|TRBJ2-1|TRBV5-1
CASSLAGQGEFF
TGCGCCAGCAGCTTGGCCGGACAGGGTGAGTTCTTC
>-|-|TRBJ1-3|TRBV3-1
CASSQGRILNTIYF
TGTGCCAGCAGCCAAGGACGGATTCTAAACACCATATATTTT
>-|few|TRBJ2-1|TRBV25-1
CASSELSSGSYNEQFF
TGTGCCAGCAGTGAATTGAGTAGCGGCTCCTACAATGAGCAGTTCTTC
>-|-|TRBJ2-7|TRBV20-1
CSARDPRHTFPSEQYF
TGCAGTGCTAGAGATCCCCGGCACACTTTCCCTTCCGAGCAGTACTTC
>TRBD2|-|TRBJ2-3|TRBV5-5
CASSLSGGSGGTPDTQYF
TGTGCCAGCAGCTTAAGCGGGGGTAGCGGGGGGACCCCAGATACGCAGTATTTT
>-|-|TRBJ2-1|TRBV7-2
CASSLFSGGRTLYNEQFF
TGTGCCAGCAGCTTATTCAGTGGAGGGAGGACACTGTACAATGAGCAGTTCTTC
>-|-|TRBJ2-2|TRBV24-1
CATSEATETGELFF
TGTGCCACCAGTGAGGCGACAGAGACCGGGGAGCTGTTTTTT
>TRBD2|-|TRBJ2-7|TRBV11-3
CASSLERAGLHEQYF
TGTGCCAGCAGCTTAGAGCGAGCGGGGTTGCACGAGCAGTACTTC
>TRBD1|few|TRBJ2-1|TRBV4-2
CASSLPIGQGADEQFF
TGTGCCAGCAGCCTCCCCATCGGACAGGGGGCCGATGAGCAGTTCTTC